Reported below is one T cell receptor beta chain. Antigen: not known. This CDR3 has 16 amino acids. J lost 13 bases, V lost 2 bases, and 17 bases had no gene match. Germline V gene lookup returns CDR1 LGHNA and CDR2 YSLEER. These data belong to a study of blood T cells in healthy people across ages. Study results and caveats: From one million sequenced T cells, diversity estimates were lower bounds. Versus aged donors, long-lived donors had higher diversity and more naive CD4+ cells. Per million T cells, the diversity of TCR beta decreased roughly linearly as age advanced.

A second PCR of 7 to 11 cycles used a sample-barcoded 5' primer and a J-beta primer mix. Unique molecular identifiers of 12 random nucleotides labeled each cDNA. A single record per CDR3 protein comes from TCRdb applying MiXCR to the 5' RACE reads. The profile shows about 930,000 distinct CDR3 sequences, under 35% of them singletons. This same sample was also part of a study on T cells of mothers and their children.

The gene calls are TRBV4-3 and TRBJ2-4, with TRBD1 identical over 7 bases. This receptor was identified in a woman aged 35 to 49 in good health. Sequencing used blood. CDR3 bases: TGCGCCAGCAGCCAATCCGCTACAGGGGTTTTACTGGAGCAGTACTTC. It encodes CASSQSATGVLLEQYF.